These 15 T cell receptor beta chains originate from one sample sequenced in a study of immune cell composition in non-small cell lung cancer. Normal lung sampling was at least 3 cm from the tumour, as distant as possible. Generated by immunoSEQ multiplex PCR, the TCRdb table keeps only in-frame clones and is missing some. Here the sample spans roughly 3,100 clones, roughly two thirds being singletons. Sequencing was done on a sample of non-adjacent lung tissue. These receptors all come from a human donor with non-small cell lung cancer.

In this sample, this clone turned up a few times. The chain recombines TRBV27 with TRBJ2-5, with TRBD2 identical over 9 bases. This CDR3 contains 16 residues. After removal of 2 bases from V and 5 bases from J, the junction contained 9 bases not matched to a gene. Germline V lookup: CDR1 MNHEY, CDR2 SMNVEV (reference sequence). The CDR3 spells CASSLRGGAFWETQYF. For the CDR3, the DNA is TGTGCCAGCAGTTTACGCGGGGGGGCCTTTTGGGAGACCCAGTACTTC.

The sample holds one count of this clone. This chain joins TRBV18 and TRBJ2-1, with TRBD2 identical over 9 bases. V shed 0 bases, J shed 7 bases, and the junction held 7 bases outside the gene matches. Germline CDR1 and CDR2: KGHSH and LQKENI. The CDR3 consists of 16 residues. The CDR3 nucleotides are TGTGCCAGCTCACCACCGGGCGGGGGGGCCGGTAATGAGCAGTTCTTC. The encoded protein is CASSPPGGGAGNEQFF.

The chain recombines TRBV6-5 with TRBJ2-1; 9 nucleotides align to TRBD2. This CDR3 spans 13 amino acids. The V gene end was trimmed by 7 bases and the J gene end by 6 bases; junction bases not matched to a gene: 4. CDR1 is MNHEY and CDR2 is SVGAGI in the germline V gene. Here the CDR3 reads CASIAGGINEQFF. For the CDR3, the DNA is TGTGCCAGCATCGCGGGGGGGATCAATGAGCAGTTCTTC.

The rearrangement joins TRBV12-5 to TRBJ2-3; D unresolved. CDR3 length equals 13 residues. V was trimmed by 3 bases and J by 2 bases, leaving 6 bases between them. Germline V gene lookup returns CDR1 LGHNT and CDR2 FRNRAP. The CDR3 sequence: CASGFQLTDTQYF. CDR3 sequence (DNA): TGTGCTAGTGGTTTCCAACTCACAGATACGCAGTATTTT.

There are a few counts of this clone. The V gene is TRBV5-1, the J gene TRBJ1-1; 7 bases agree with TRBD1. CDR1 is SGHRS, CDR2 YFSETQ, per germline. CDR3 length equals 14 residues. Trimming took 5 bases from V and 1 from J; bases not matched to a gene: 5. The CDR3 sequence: CASRQGSGNTEAFF. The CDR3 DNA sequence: TGCGCCAGCAGACAGGGGTCTGGGAACACTGAAGCTTTCTTT.

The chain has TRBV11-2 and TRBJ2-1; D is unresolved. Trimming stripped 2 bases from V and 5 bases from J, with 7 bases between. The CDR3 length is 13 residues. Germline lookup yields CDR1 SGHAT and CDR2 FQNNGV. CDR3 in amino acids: CASSLFSDNEQFF. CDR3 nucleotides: TGTGCCAGCAGCTTATTCAGTGACAATGAGCAGTTCTTC.

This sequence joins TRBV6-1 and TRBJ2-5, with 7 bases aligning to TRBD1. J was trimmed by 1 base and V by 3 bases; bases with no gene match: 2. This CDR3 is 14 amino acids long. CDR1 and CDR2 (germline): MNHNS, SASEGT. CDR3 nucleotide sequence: TGTGCCAGCAGTGATGGGGACAGCCAAGAGACCCAGTACTTC. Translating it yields CASSDGDSQETQYF.

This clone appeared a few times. CDR3 coding DNA: TGCGCCAGCAGTGAGCGGGGAGGAGGTAATTCACCCCTCCACTTT. This gives the protein CASSERGGGNSPLHF. The chain joins TRBV10-1 to TRBJ1-6; D is undetermined. The CDR3 sequence is 15 residues long. V was pared by 2 bases and J by 6 bases, with 11 bases between. Germline V gene sequence: CDR1 WNHNN, CDR2 SYGVQD (reference sequence).

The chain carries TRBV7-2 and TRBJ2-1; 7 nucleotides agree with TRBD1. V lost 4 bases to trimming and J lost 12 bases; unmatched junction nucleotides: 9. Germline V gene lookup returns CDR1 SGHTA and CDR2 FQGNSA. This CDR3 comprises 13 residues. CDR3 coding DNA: TGTGCCAGCAGCTGGGACAGCGAGGCCTCGCAGTTCTTC. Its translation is CASSWDSEASQFF.

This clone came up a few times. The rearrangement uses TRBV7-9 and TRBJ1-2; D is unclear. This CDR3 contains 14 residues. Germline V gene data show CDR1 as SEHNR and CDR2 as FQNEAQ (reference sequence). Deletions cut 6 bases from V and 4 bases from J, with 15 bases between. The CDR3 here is CASSSAGEGYGYTF. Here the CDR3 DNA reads TGTGCCAGCAGTTCAGCCGGGGAGGGCTATGGCTACACCTTC.

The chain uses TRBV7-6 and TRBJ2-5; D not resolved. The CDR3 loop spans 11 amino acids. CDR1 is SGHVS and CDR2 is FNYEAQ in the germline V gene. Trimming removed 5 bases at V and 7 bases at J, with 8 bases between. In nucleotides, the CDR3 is TGTGCCAGCAGCACAATCTGGACCCAGTACTTC. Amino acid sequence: CASSTIWTQYF.

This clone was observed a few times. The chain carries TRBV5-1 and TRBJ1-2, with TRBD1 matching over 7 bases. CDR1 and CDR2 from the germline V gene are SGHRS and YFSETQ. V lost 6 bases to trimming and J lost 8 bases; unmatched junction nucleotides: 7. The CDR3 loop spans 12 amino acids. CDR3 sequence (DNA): TGCGCCAGCACTGACCAGGGGGACGGCTACACCTTC. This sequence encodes CASTDQGDGYTF. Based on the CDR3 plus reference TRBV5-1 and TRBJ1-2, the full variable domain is KAGVTQTPRYLIKTRGQQVTLSCSPISGHRSVSWYQQTPGQGLQFLFEYFSETQRNKGNFPGRFSGRQFSNSRSEMNVSTLELGDSALYLCASTDQGDGYTFGSGTRLTVV.

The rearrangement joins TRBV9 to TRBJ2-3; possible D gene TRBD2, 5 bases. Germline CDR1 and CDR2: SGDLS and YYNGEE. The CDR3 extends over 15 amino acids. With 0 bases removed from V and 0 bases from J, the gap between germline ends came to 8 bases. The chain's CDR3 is CASSVEGGSTDTQYF. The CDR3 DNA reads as TGTGCCAGCAGCGTAGAAGGCGGGAGCACAGATACGCAGTATTTT.

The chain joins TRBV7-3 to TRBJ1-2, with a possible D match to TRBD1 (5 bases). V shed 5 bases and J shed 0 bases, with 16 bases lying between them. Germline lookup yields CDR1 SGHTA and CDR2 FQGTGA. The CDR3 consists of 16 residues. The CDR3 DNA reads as TGTGCCAGCAGCCTCGGGGGACCGGGAACTAACTATGGCTACACCTTC. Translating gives CASSLGGPGTNYGYTF.

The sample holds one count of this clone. This CDR3 reads CASSRRSGTGGSNQPQHF. CDR3 DNA: TGTGCCAGTAGTAGGAGGTCCGGGACAGGGGGTAGCAATCAGCCCCAGCATTTT. The J gene is TRBJ1-5, the V gene TRBV19; 11 nucleotides agree with TRBD1. This CDR3 has 18 amino acids. Germline V gene lookup returns CDR1 LNHDA and CDR2 SQIVND (reference sequence). After removal of 4 bases from V and 0 bases from J, the junction contained 8 bases not matched to a gene.